This T cell receptor (beta chain) was obtained from a study of T cell changes during pregnancy in multiple sclerosis. Assay: immunoSEQ multiplex PCR; the TCRdb copy retains only in-frame clones and omits some. The sample consists of roughly 64,000 clones, around 96% of them appearing once. Trimming shortened V by 1 base and J by 4 bases, and 11 bases separated the two germline ends. Germline assignment: CDR1 LGHNA and CDR2 YSLEER. CDR3 length: 14 amino acids. V and J are TRBV4-3 and TRBJ2-7; D is unresolved. This TCR came from a female donor with multiple sclerosis, enrolled in a pregnancy study. Source: CD8+ T cells from peripheral blood mononuclear cells, taken after pregnancy. The CDR3: CASSQGQISYEQYF. The CDR3 DNA is TGCGCCAGCAGCCAAGGGCAGATCAGTTACGAGCAGTACTTC.